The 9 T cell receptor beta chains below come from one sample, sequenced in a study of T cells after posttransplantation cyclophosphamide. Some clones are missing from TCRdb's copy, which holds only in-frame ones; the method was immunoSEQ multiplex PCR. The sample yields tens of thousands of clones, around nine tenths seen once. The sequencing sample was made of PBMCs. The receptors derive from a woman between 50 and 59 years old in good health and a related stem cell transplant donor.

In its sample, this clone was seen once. Here the CDR3 reads CASSLVLAGEVGTQYF. CDR3 nucleotides: TGTGCCAGCAGCTTGGTGCTAGCGGGAGAGGTTGGGACCCAGTACTTC. The chain recombines TRBV5-4 with TRBJ2-5; 10 bases map to TRBD2. Germline CDR1 is SGHNT and CDR2 is YYREEE (reference sequence). V gave up 0 bases and J gave up 7 bases; unmatched junction bases: 9. CDR3 length: 16 amino acids.

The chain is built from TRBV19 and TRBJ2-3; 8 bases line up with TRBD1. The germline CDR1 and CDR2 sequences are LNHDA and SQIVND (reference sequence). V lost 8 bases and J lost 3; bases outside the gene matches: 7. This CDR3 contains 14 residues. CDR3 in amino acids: CASQNRGITDTQYF. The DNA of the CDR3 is TGTGCCAGTCAGAACAGGGGGATAACAGATACGCAGTATTTT.

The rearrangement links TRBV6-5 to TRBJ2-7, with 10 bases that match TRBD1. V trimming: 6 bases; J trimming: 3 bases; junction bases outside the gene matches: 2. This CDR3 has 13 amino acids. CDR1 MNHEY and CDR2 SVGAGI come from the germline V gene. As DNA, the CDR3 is TGTGCCAGCAGCCGGGACAGGGGCTACGAGCAGTACTTC. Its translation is CASSRDRGYEQYF.

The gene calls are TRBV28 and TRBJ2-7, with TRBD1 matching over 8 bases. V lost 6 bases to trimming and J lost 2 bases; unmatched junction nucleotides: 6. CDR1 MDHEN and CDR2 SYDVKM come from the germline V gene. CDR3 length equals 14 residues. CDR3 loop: CASRPTGAPYEQYF. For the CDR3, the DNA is TGTGCCAGCAGGCCGACAGGGGCCCCCTACGAGCAGTACTTC.

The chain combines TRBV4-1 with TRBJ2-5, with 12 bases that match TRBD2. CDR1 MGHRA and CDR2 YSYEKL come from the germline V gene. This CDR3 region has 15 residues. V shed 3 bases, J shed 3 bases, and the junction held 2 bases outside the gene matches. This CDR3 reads CASSQTSGREETQYF. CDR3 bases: TGCGCCAGCAGCCAGACTAGCGGGAGAGAAGAGACCCAGTACTTC.

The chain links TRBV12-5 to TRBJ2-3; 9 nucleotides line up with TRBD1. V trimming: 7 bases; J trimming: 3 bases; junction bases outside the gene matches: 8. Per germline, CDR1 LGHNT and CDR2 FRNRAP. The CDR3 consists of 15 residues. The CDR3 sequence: CASARGQGGTDTQYF. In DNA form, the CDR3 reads TGTGCTAGTGCACGGGGACAGGGCGGGACAGATACGCAGTATTTT. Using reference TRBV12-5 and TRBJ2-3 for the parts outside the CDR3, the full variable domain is DARVTQTPRHKVTEMGQEVTMRCQPILGHNTVFWYRQTMMQGLELLAYFRNRAPLDDSGMPKDRFSAEMPDATLATLKIQPSEPRDSAVYFCASARGQGGTDTQYFGPGTRLTVL.

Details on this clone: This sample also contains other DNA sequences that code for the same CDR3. The CDR3 bases are TGCGCCAGCAGTTGGACTACCTACAATGAGCAGTTCTTC. Encoded protein: CASSWTTYNEQFF. The chain recombines TRBV5-1 with TRBJ2-1; D might be TRBD2 (6 bases). V was cut by 5 bases and J by 2 bases, with 8 bases left in between. The CDR3 covers 13 residues. CDR1 SGHRS and CDR2 YFSETQ come from the germline V gene.

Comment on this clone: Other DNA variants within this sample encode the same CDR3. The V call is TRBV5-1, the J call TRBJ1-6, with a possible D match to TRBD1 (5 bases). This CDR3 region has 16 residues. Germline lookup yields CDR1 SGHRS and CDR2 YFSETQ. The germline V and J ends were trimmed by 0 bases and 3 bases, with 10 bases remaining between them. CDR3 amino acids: CASSLAGGIYNSPLHF. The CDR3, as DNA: TGCGCCAGCAGCTTGGCCGGGGGGATCTATAATTCACCCCTCCACTTT.

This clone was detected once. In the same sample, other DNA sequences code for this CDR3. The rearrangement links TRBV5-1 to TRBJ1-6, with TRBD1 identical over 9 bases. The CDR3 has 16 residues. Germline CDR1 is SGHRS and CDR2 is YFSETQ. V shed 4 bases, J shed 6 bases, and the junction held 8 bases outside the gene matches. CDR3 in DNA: TGCGCCAGCAGCCAGATTACAGGGGGCGGTAATTCACCCCTCCACTTT. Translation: CASSQITGGGNSPLHF. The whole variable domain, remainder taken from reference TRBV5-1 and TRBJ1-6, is KAGVTQTPRYLIKTRGQQVTLSCSPISGHRSVSWYQQTPGQGLQFLFEYFSETQRNKGNFPGRFSGRQFSNSRSEMNVSTLELGDSALYLCASSQITGGGNSPLHFGNGTRLTVT.